The 25 T cell receptor beta chains below come from one sample, sequenced in a study of cytomegalovirus exposure and HLA in healthy donors. 60 Vbeta and 13 Jbeta primers were used in PCR. Clones were read by immunoSEQ multiplex PCR, and TCRdb kept only the in-frame ones, dropping some. The sample table sets out roughly 53,000 clones. Material: PBMCs. Source of these receptors: a female donor in good health and CMV-seronegative.

The rearrangement joins TRBV4-3 to TRBJ2-1; TRBD2 aligns across 10 bases. Germline CDR1 is LGHNA and CDR2 is YSLEER. This CDR3 has 18 residues. The V and J ends lost 2 bases and 10 bases, in that order; junction bases with no gene match: 17. As DNA, the CDR3 is TGCGCCAGCAGCCAATTTAGTGGCACAGAACTTAGCGGGGGGGAGCAGTTCTTC. Protein: CASSQFSGTELSGGEQFF.

V gene TRBV7-8 combines with J gene TRBJ2-7; 9 bases align to TRBD2. The germline CDR1 and CDR2 sequences are SGHVS and FQNEAQ. The CDR3 consists of 13 residues. The ends lost 5 bases at V and 4 bases at J; junction bases unmatched: 3. This chain's CDR3 is CASSRLAEYEQYF. The CDR3 bases are TGTGCCAGCAGCCGACTAGCGGAGTACGAGCAGTACTTC.

The gene calls are TRBV30 and TRBJ1-2, with TRBD1 identical over 11 bases. The CDR3 is made up of 15 amino acids. Germline CDR1 and CDR2: GTSNPN and SVGIG (reference sequence). Trimming took 0 bases from V and 4 from J; bases not matched to a gene: 4. CDR3 DNA sequence: TGTGCCTGGAGTGTAGGACAGGGGGCTCTCTATGGCTACACCTTC. This translates into CAWSVGQGALYGYTF.

The chain has TRBV4-1 and TRBJ2-7; a weak D match, TRBD2 (6 bases). V lost 3 bases and J 6 bases, leaving 15 bases between the germline ends. The CDR3 consists of 14 residues. Germline V gene sequence: CDR1 MGHRA, CDR2 YSYEKL. The CDR3 protein is CASSQPKEGREQYF. CDR3 nucleotide sequence: TGCGCCAGCAGCCAGCCGAAGGAGGGGCGCGAGCAGTACTTC.

Worth noting for this clone: A junction boundary mismatches the germline segment, possibly from a read error. V gene TRBV7-7 combines with J gene TRBJ1-2, with TRBD1 matching over 8 bases. The CDR3 loop spans 15 amino acids. The germline gives CDR1 SSHAT, CDR2 FNYEAQ (reference sequence). CDR3 amino acids: CASSPLLGGTGGYTF. The CDR3 DNA is TGTGCTAGCAGCCCCTTGCTGGGAGGGACAGGCGGCTACACCTTC.

The CDR3 reads CASSPLSGGGSETQYF. The CDR3 bases are TGTGCCAGCAGCCCCTTATCGGGGGGAGGGTCGGAGACCCAGTACTTC. V usage is TRBV13 and J usage is TRBJ2-5; TRBD2 matches 7 bases. This CDR3 region has 16 residues. After removal of 5 bases from V and 5 bases from J, the junction contained 14 bases not matched to a gene. Looked up from germline, CDR1 is PRHDT and CDR2 is FYEKMQ (reference sequence).

The chain employs TRBV6-1 and TRBJ1-5, with 7 bases identical to TRBD1. The trim removed 4 bases at V and 8 bases at J, leaving 8 bases unmatched. CDR3 size: 14 residues. CDR1 is MNHNS, CDR2 SASEGT, per germline. The chain's CDR3 is CASSVRDSDEPQHF. The CDR3 coding sequence is TGTGCCAGCAGTGTCCGGGACAGTGATGAGCCCCAGCATTTT.

J is TRBJ1-5 and V is TRBV6-5, with D tentatively TRBD1 (5 bases). The V end was cut by 5 bases, the J end by 0 bases, with 11 bases between. The CDR3 length is 15 residues. In germline, CDR1 is MNHEY, CDR2 SVGAGI. CDR3 nucleotides: TGTGCCAGCAGTCCGGACACATATAGCAATCAGCCCCAGCATTTT. Residues: CASSPDTYSNQPQHF.

Points on this clone: Other DNA sequences within the sample encode an identical CDR3. The rearrangement uses TRBV27 and TRBJ1-1; possible D gene TRBD1, 5 bases. The CDR3 consists of 13 residues. Germline CDR1 MNHEY, CDR2 SMNVEV (reference sequence). The germline V and J ends were trimmed by 3 bases and 5 bases, with 10 bases remaining between them. CDR3 DNA sequence: TGTGCCAGCAGTTTGGGGGGGATTACTGAAGCTTTCTTT. It yields the protein CASSLGGITEAFF.

The chain couples TRBV29-1 to TRBJ2-3; 7 bases are shared with TRBD2. CDR1 and CDR2 (germline): SQVTM, ANQGSEA. V lost 4 bases, J lost 6 bases, and 10 bases stayed unmatched. The CDR3 is 14 residues long. CDR3 in DNA: TGCAGCGTTGGGAAGGGAGGGCGCTTTGATACGCAGTATTTT. Translating gives CSVGKGGRFDTQYF.

V usage is TRBV5-1 and J usage is TRBJ2-1, with D possibly being TRBD1 (6 bases). The ends were cut back, 4 bases at V and 3 bases at J, with 17 bases in the middle. CDR1 and CDR2 from the germline V gene are SGHRS and YFSETQ. The CDR3 is 16 amino acids. The DNA of the CDR3 is TGCGCCAGCAGCGGCGGCCGACAGGCGATCTACAATGAGCAGTTCTTC. Translation gives CASSGGRQAIYNEQFF.

The V call is TRBV5-8, the J call TRBJ2-3, with 7 bases that match TRBD2. The CDR3 spans 14 residues. Germline trimming cut 0 bases from V and 4 bases from J; bases unmatched to any gene: 2. Germline CDR1 and CDR2: SGHTS and YDEGEE. This CDR3 reads CASSLGEGADTQYF. For the CDR3, the DNA is TGTGCCAGCAGCTTGGGGGAGGGTGCAGATACGCAGTATTTT.

CDR3 in DNA: TGTGCTAGTGGCCCTGGGACAGCGGAATCTCCCCAGCATTTT. This gives the protein CASGPGTAESPQHF. V is TRBV12-5 and J is TRBJ1-5, with 7 nucleotides matching TRBD1. The ends lost 6 bases at V and 10 bases at J; junction bases unmatched: 12. Germline V gene data show CDR1 as LGHNT and CDR2 as FRNRAP. The CDR3 extends over 14 amino acids.

This sequence joins TRBV29-1 and TRBJ1-2; D is perhaps TRBD1 (5 bases). The CDR3 is made up of 12 amino acids. V lost 2 bases and J 4 bases, leaving 8 bases between the germline ends. CDR1 and CDR2 from the germline V gene are SQVTM and ANQGSEA. The CDR3 sequence: CSVEQGSYGYTF. The CDR3 DNA reads as TGCAGCGTTGAACAGGGCTCCTATGGCTACACCTTC.

V gene TRBV7-6 combines with J gene TRBJ2-1; 8 bases map to TRBD1. This CDR3 has 16 residues. Germline values: CDR1 SGHVS, CDR2 FNYEAQ. V was clipped by 1 base and J by 6 bases; unmatched bases: 8. The CDR3 sequence is CASSLGSGGSANEQFF. The CDR3 DNA is TGTGCCAGCAGCTTAGGGTCAGGGGGCAGTGCCAATGAGCAGTTCTTC.

This rearrangement joins TRBV4-2 to TRBJ2-3; 8 nucleotides match TRBD2. The V gene's germline CDR1 is LGHNA and CDR2 YNFKEQ. The CDR3 totals 16 residues. The ends lost 3 bases at V and 0 bases at J; junction bases unmatched: 5. The CDR3 nucleotides read TGTGCCAGCAGCCAGGTAGCGGGACTGAGCACAGATACGCAGTATTTT. Protein sequence: CASSQVAGLSTDTQYF.

This chain connects TRBV30 to TRBJ1-6; possibly TRBD1 for D (5 bases). The length of the CDR3 is 15 residues. The V gene's germline CDR1 is GTSNPN and CDR2 SVGIG (reference sequence). Trimming cost V 5 bases and J 6 bases, with 17 bases left between them. CDR3: CAWVRFLDSNSPLHF. The CDR3 DNA is TGTGCCTGGGTCCGTTTTCTTGACAGTAATTCACCCCTCCACTTT.

The chain recombines TRBV4-2 with TRBJ1-1, with 8 positions matching TRBD1. The J segment lost 0 bases and the V segment lost 4 bases, leaving 4 bases of the junction unmatched. Germline CDR1 and CDR2: LGHNA and YNFKEQ. The CDR3 contains 15 residues. The CDR3 coding sequence is TGTGCCAGCAGCCGAGGACAGGGTTTGAACACTGAAGCTTTCTTT. Amino acid sequence: CASSRGQGLNTEAFF.

The gene calls are TRBV7-9 and TRBJ2-7; 9 nucleotides agree with TRBD2. The CDR3 is 14 amino acids. The trim removed 5 bases at V and 2 bases at J, leaving 4 bases unmatched. The germline V gene has CDR1 SEHNR and CDR2 FQNEAQ (reference sequence). The CDR3 protein is CASSVSGSTYEQYF. CDR3 coding DNA: TGTGCCAGCAGCGTTAGCGGGAGCACCTACGAGCAGTACTTC.

The chain links TRBV4-1 to TRBJ1-3, with D possibly being TRBD1 (5 bases). This CDR3 is 16 amino acids long. The V end lost 7 bases, the J end lost 4 bases, and 20 bases lay between the germline ends. The germline V gene encodes CDR1 MGHRA and CDR2 YSYEKL. CDR3 sequence (DNA): TGCGCCAGCAACCACTGGCCCAGGGATAAGGGAAACACCATATATTTT. Its protein product is CASNHWPRDKGNTIYF.

This chain links TRBV30 with TRBJ1-3; D gene unclear. From germline, CDR1 is GTSNPN and CDR2 SVGIG (reference sequence). There are 14 residues in the CDR3. Trimming stripped 2 bases from V and 2 bases from J, with 10 bases between. CDR3 sequence reads: CAWSHQSAGNTIYF. The CDR3 DNA reads as TGTGCCTGGAGTCACCAATCGGCTGGAAACACCATATATTTT. Full variable domain (outside the CDR3, taken from reference TRBV30 and TRBJ1-3): SQTIHQWPATLVQPVGSPLSLECTVEGTSNPNLYWYRQAAGRGLQLLFYSVGIGQISSEVPQNLSASRPQDRQFILSSKKLLLSDSGFYLCAWSHQSAGNTIYFGEGSWLTVV.

The rearrangement joins TRBV19 to TRBJ1-5, with D tentatively TRBD1 (5 bases). Trimming removed 0 bases from V and 3 bases from J, with 12 bases in between. The CDR3 length is 16 residues. CDR1 and CDR2 (germline): LNHDA, SQIVND (reference sequence). As DNA, the CDR3 is TGTGCCAGTAGTATAGAGGGGCACTTTTCCAATCAGCCCCAGCATTTT. This translates into CASSIEGHFSNQPQHF.

The rearrangement joins TRBV6-6 to TRBJ1-4; 12 bases agree with TRBD1. V trimming: 4 bases; J trimming: 5 bases; junction bases outside the gene matches: 2. Looked up from germline, CDR1 is MNHNY and CDR2 is SVGAGI (reference sequence). The length of the CDR3 is 15 residues. DNA of the CDR3: TGTGCCAGCAGTTCGGGGACAGGGGGCAATGAAAAACTGTTTTTT. Translated: CASSSGTGGNEKLFF.

The chain uses TRBV28 and TRBJ2-3; D is possibly TRBD2 (6 bases). The CDR3 is 15 amino acids. V lost 5 bases to trimming and J lost 2 bases, with 14 bases between them. The germline V gene has CDR1 MDHEN and CDR2 SYDVKM. The DNA of the CDR3 is TGTGCCAGCAGTGAAAGACTAGGGACCACAGATACGCAGTATTTT. Translated, it gives CASSERLGTTDTQYF.

The chain combines TRBV5-3 with TRBJ1-5; possible D gene TRBD1, 6 bases. TRBV5-3 is designated an ORF whose function remains uncertain. The length of the CDR3 is 15 residues. V lost 3 bases and J 2 bases, leaving 12 bases between the germline ends. The CDR3: CARSCSRGGNQPQHF. The CDR3 coding sequence is TGTGCCAGAAGCTGCTCCAGGGGAGGCAATCAGCCCCAGCATTTT.